This TCR beta chain was sequenced for a study of blood T cell repertoires in COVID-19 (dated by TCRdb to about 2020). Looking at the study overall: The collaborator samples originated in the United States, Italy and Spain and spanned the acute and convalescent phases of COVID-19. The repertoires were made available in a free public database intended to serve as a resource for research on the immune response to SARS-CoV-2. Sample metadata almost always included a de-identified subject ID, COVID-19 status, age in years and sex. The material from the prospective study consisted of cDNA or gDNA derived from T cells, B-cell-depleted T cells, or PBMCs. Samples came from the ongoing ImmuneRACE study (first 160 participants) plus 1,254 subjects from 6 global collaborators. Subjects who had been exposed to COVID-19, were actively infected with it, or had recovered from it provided the deeply sampled blood TCRbeta repertoires that made up the dataset. HLA class I and class II types, where available, came from metadata supplied by the sample provider rather than from assay-based typing.

TCRbeta CDR3 regions were amplified from genomic DNA by means of the immunoSEQ Assay, a bias-controlled multiplex PCR. Per the original workflow: The number of nucleated cells in each sample was estimated from the amplification of reference gene primers within the assay. Sequence reads were collapsed and filtered to measure the absolute abundance of every unique TCRbeta CDR3 rearrangement. Productive Simpson clonality was computed per sample as the square root of Simpson's diversity index over productive rearrangements. TCRdb stores this immuneACCESS table with in-frame sequences only. Part of the clones is absent; in the studies checked, under half of the shortfall reflects unresolved V genes, and no reason is known for the rest. V and J calls and clone size come straight from that table; D and trimming were deduced from the DNA. The sample table contains over 200,000 clones; only one count was recorded for under 90% of them. The top ten clonotypes cover about 14% of the sample.

This clone appeared a single time. Its antigen target is currently unknown. No base qualities exist here, and no much larger clone lies one base off it. Study-wide findings and limitations: How much clinical and demographic metadata was included differed by source and by participant, and the metadata was provided uncurated.

Participants in the prospective study were enrolled through a virtual design, were aged roughly 18 to 90 years, and lived in roughly 26 United States geographic areas. To assign participants to cohorts, the prospective study relied on clinical history that participants themselves reported in a screening survey and a study questionnaire. Recovered participants in ImmuneRACE Cohort 3 were defined as having two consecutive negative NP/OP PCR tests, clearance from a healthcare professional, or resolution of symptoms. Each participant in the prospective study had whole blood, serum and a nasopharyngeal or oropharyngeal swab collected by mobile phlebotomists. Prospective study participants could optionally give additional blood draws and questionnaires over an approximately two-month period. Blood samples from the prospective study were shipped frozen or at room temperature prior to DNA extraction. Sequenced: PBMCs or T cells enriched from blood (not recorded which). The receptor was isolated from a man aged 18 to 30 who had recovered from COVID-19.

The CDR3 region: CASSHSGETYNEQFF. The DNA reads as follows: TGTGCCAGCAGCCATAGCGGGGAGACCTACAATGAGCAGTTCTTC. The receptor chain draws on TRBV7-9 and TRBJ2-1, and TRBD2 aligns with 8 junction nucleotides. V ends up 5 bases short and J 2 bases short, with an unmatched junction base count of 5. CDR1 is given as SEHNR and CDR2 as FQNEAQ, both from the germline V gene (reference sequence). Counted from cysteine to phenylalanine, this CDR3 has 15 amino acids. The CDR3 DNA has 45 bases and is translated from base 1.